Listed below are T cell receptor beta chains from one sample, sequenced in a study of technical replicates of blood from a few donors. The assay was immunoSEQ multiplex PCR, and TCRdb's table has in-frame clones only and misses some. Of 9,500 to 15,000 clones detected, over 85% appear once; the ten largest clones hold 8.5% to 10%. Specimen: PBMCs. These receptors all stem from a human donor in good health. The CDR3 runs from the conserved cysteine through the conserved F or W. D genes are given only for firm matches. Where a row states a size, it is once, few, many or the class of an expanded clone; other rows omit it.

d_gene: TRBD1
abundance: -
v_gene: TRBV27
j_gene: TRBJ1-3
CDR3aa: CASSSRDRVGGNTIYF
CDR3nt: TGTGCCAGCAGTTCAAGGGACAGGGTCGGTGGAAACACCATATATTTT

d_gene: -
abundance: -
v_gene: TRBV5-1
j_gene: TRBJ2-2
CDR3aa: CASGRNTGELFF
CDR3nt: TGCGCCAGCGGTAGAAACACCGGGGAGCTGTTTTTT

d_gene: -
abundance: -
v_gene: TRBV7-2
j_gene: TRBJ2-3
CDR3aa: CASSVGGRFSDTQYF
CDR3nt: TGTGCCAGCAGCGTCGGAGGGAGATTCTCAGATACGCAGTATTTT

d_gene: TRBD2
abundance: -
v_gene: TRBV5-1
j_gene: TRBJ2-7
CDR3aa: CASSLGLAGGVYDEQYF
CDR3nt: TGCGCCAGCAGCTTGGGACTAGCGGGAGGAGTCTACGACGAGCAGTACTTC

d_gene: -
abundance: -
v_gene: TRBV28
j_gene: TRBJ2-7
CDR3aa: CASSLEPYEQYF
CDR3nt: TGTGCCAGCAGTTTAGAGCCCTACGAGCAGTACTTC

d_gene: TRBD1
abundance: -
v_gene: TRBV18
j_gene: TRBJ2-2
CDR3aa: CASSPRQGDTGELFF
CDR3nt: TGTGCCAGCTCACCCAGACAGGGGGACACCGGGGAGCTGTTTTTT

d_gene: -
abundance: -
v_gene: TRBV5-5
j_gene: TRBJ2-7
CDR3aa: CASSLSGYEQYF
CDR3nt: TGTGCCAGCAGCTTGTCGGGGTACGAGCAGTACTTC

d_gene: -
abundance: -
v_gene: TRBV5-1
j_gene: TRBJ2-5
CDR3aa: CASSLTGLETQYF
CDR3nt: TGCGCCAGCAGCTTGACAGGGTTGGAGACCCAGTACTTC

d_gene: -
abundance: -
v_gene: TRBV30
j_gene: TRBJ2-7
CDR3aa: CAWSVGRMSYEQYF
CDR3nt: TGTGCCTGGAGTGTAGGGAGAATGAGCTACGAGCAGTACTTC

d_gene: TRBD1
abundance: -
v_gene: TRBV28
j_gene: TRBJ1-2
CDR3aa: CASSLRDRDGYTF
CDR3nt: TGTGCCAGCAGTCTCCGGGACAGGGATGGCTACACCTTC

d_gene: -
abundance: -
v_gene: TRBV27
j_gene: TRBJ1-4
CDR3aa: CASSLTYSSEKLFF
CDR3nt: TGTGCCAGCAGTTTAACGTACAGTAGTGAAAAACTGTTTTTT

d_gene: TRBD1
abundance: -
v_gene: TRBV7-6
j_gene: TRBJ1-1
CDR3aa: CASSPRTGLNTEAFF
CDR3nt: TGTGCCAGCAGCCCTAGGACAGGCCTGAACACTGAAGCTTTCTTT

d_gene: -
abundance: -
v_gene: TRBV19
j_gene: TRBJ2-7
CDR3aa: CASTPGSSYEQYF
CDR3nt: TGTGCCAGTACACCAGGCAGCTCCTACGAGCAGTACTTC

d_gene: -
abundance: -
v_gene: TRBV9
j_gene: TRBJ2-7
CDR3aa: CASSPTGVLEQYF
CDR3nt: TGTGCCAGCAGCCCCACTGGTGTCCTCGAGCAGTACTTC

d_gene: -
abundance: -
v_gene: TRBV7-7
j_gene: TRBJ2-5
CDR3aa: CASSPGGAETQYF
CDR3nt: TGTGCCAGCAGCCCTGGTGGGGCGGAGACCCAGTACTTC

d_gene: -
abundance: once
v_gene: TRBV27
j_gene: TRBJ1-2
CDR3aa: CASSLTGTLYYGYTF
CDR3nt: TGTGCCAGCAGCCTTACCGGGACACTTTACTATGGCTACACCTTC

d_gene: TRBD1
abundance: -
v_gene: TRBV5-1
j_gene: TRBJ1-1
CDR3aa: CASSLEPDRDTEAFF
CDR3nt: TGCGCCAGCAGCTTGGAGCCCGACAGGGACACTGAAGCTTTCTTT

d_gene: TRBD1
abundance: -
v_gene: TRBV11-3
j_gene: TRBJ1-1
CDR3aa: CASKRQGDTEAFF
CDR3nt: TGTGCCAGCAAGAGACAGGGAGATACTGAAGCTTTCTTT

d_gene: TRBD2
abundance: -
v_gene: TRBV5-1
j_gene: TRBJ2-2
CDR3aa: CASRELAGAGELFF
CDR3nt: TGCGCCTCCCGAGAACTAGCGGGAGCCGGGGAGCTGTTTTTT

d_gene: TRBD1
abundance: -
v_gene: TRBV27
j_gene: TRBJ2-7
CDR3aa: CASSLPPGQCYEQYF
CDR3nt: TGTGCCAGCAGTTTACCCCCGGGACAGTGCTACGAGCAGTACTTC

d_gene: -
abundance: -
v_gene: TRBV28
j_gene: TRBJ1-2
CDR3aa: CASSLSEAASRWASGYTF
CDR3nt: TGTGCCAGCAGTTTGTCCGAAGCAGCCTCCAGGTGGGCGTCGGGCTACACCTTC

d_gene: TRBD2
abundance: few
v_gene: TRBV13
j_gene: TRBJ2-1
CDR3aa: CASSLALYPGGQSEQFF
CDR3nt: TGTGCCAGCAGCTTAGCGCTGTATCCGGGAGGCCAGAGTGAGCAGTTCTTC

d_gene: -
abundance: few
v_gene: TRBV30
j_gene: TRBJ1-1
CDR3aa: CACRLFVEAFF
CDR3nt: TGTGCCTGCCGTCTTTTTGTGGAAGCTTTCTTT

d_gene: TRBD2
abundance: -
v_gene: TRBV7-9
j_gene: TRBJ2-7
CDR3aa: CASSLPGGIEEQYF
CDR3nt: TGTGCCAGCAGCTTACCGGGAGGGATAGAAGAGCAGTACTTC

d_gene: TRBD1
abundance: once
v_gene: TRBV27
j_gene: TRBJ2-3
CDR3aa: CASSSQGAGTDTQYF
CDR3nt: TGTGCCAGCAGTTCACAGGGGGCTGGCACAGATACGCAGTATTTT

d_gene: TRBD1
abundance: -
v_gene: TRBV6-5
j_gene: TRBJ2-7
CDR3aa: CATKGQGLGEQYF
CDR3nt: TGTGCCACCAAGGGACAGGGGTTGGGGGAGCAGTACTTC

d_gene: -
abundance: -
v_gene: TRBV27
j_gene: TRBJ1-4
CDR3aa: CASSLSWRGKLFF
CDR3nt: TGTGCCAGCAGTTTATCTTGGAGGGGAAAACTGTTTTTT